The clone carrying this TCR beta chain was picked up one time. Its ends do not fully match the called genes, so a read error is possible. These data come from a study of blood T cells in healthy people across ages. The second PCR ran roughly 7 to 11 cycles with a sample-barcoded 5' primer and J-beta primers. Per sample, CDR3-containing paired-end reads numbered at least 2.5 million. TCRdb itself ran the 5' RACE reads through MiXCR, one entry per CDR3 protein. The sample includes fewer than 2,000,000 distinct CDR3 sequences, about 32% of them seen just once. Material: blood. This TCR was sampled from a woman aged 25 to 39 in good health.

The CDR3, as DNA: TGTGCCAGTAGCCAAGCCGGGTTCCGGAGTGGAAACACCATATATTTT. As protein: CASSQAGFRSGNTIYF. V and J are TRBV3-1 and TRBJ1-3; no firm D call. The CDR3 runs to 16 residues. Germline CDR1 and CDR2: LGHDT and YNNKEL (reference sequence).